The 21 T cell receptor beta chains below come from one sample, sequenced in a study of T cells in Graves' hyperthyroidism and ophthalmopathy. The investigators amplified TCR beta CDR3 regions from RNA transcripts. With the HTBI primer set, the TCR CDR3 went through a first round of RT-PCR. TCRdb processed the multiplex PCR reads anew with MiXCR; each CDR3 protein has one entry. The sample includes fewer than 450,000 distinct CDR3 sequences, over 13% of them seen just once. The specimen sequenced was blood. These receptors all stem from a man aged 50 or older with Graves' ophthalmopathy.

In this sample, this clonotype turned up many times. This sequence joins TRBV5-1 and TRBJ2-3; D might be TRBD2 (6 bases). V was clipped by 0 bases and J by 0 bases, with 11 bases between them. Germline V gene data show CDR1 as SGHRS and CDR2 as YFSETQ. The CDR3 is 16 residues long. The CDR3 here is CASSLGLAASTDTQYF. CDR3 nucleotides: TGCGCCAGCAGCTTGGGGTTAGCGGCAAGCACAGATACGCAGTATTTT.

This clonotype has a count of ten or more. This chain uses TRBV3-1 with TRBJ2-5, with D possibly being TRBD1 or TRBD2 (5 bases each). V lost 2 bases, J lost 4 bases, and 11 bases lay in between. The germline CDR1 and CDR2 sequences are LGHDT and YNNKEL (reference sequence). The CDR3 is made up of 14 amino acids. Written as DNA, the CDR3 is TGTGCCAGCAGCCAAACGGGGACGCGAGAGACCCAGTACTTC. This encodes CASSQTGTRETQYF.

This clonotype was seen at least ten times. The V call is TRBV20-1, the J call TRBJ2-1; the match to TRBD2 covers 12 bases. The CDR3 length is 15 residues. Trimming took 5 bases from V and 10 from J; bases not matched to a gene: 12. The germline CDR1 and CDR2 sequences are DFQATT and SNEGSKA (reference sequence). CDR3 in amino acids: CSAERLAGGAREQFF. CDR3 in DNA: TGCAGTGCTGAACGCCTAGCGGGAGGGGCCAGAGAGCAGTTCTTC.

Points on this clonotype: A much larger clone sits a single nucleotide away, making a read error possible. The genes are TRBV18 and TRBJ2-5; 7 positions agree with TRBD1. Gene TRBJ2-1 matches the end of the DNA better, so the J call may be wrong. The CDR3 has 15 residues. The germline V gene encodes CDR1 KGHSH and CDR2 LQKENI. The CDR3 loop is CASSLTGTEQETQFF. The DNA for the CDR3 is TGTGCCAGCTCACTCACCGGGACAGAGCAGGAGACCCAGTTCTTC.

V gene TRBV6-1 combines with J gene TRBJ2-1, with TRBD2 as a possible D gene (6 bases). CDR1 MNHNS and CDR2 SASEGT come from the germline V gene. The CDR3 length is 15 residues. V gave up 5 bases and J gave up 4 bases, with 15 bases separating them. The CDR3 sequence: CASSISAGVYNEQFF. Written as DNA, the CDR3 is TGTGCCAGCAGTATATCAGCGGGCGTATACAATGAGCAGTTCTTC.

This clonotype was observed a handful of times. The chain couples TRBV5-1 to TRBJ1-2; D is uncertain. This CDR3 spans 17 amino acids. Trimming removed 0 bases at V and 0 bases at J, with 15 bases between. CDR1 and CDR2 from the germline V gene are SGHRS and YFSETQ. The CDR3 is CASSLGVTAGANYGYTF. Written as DNA, the CDR3 is TGCGCCAGCAGCTTGGGTGTGACGGCCGGGGCTAACTATGGCTACACCTTC.

The chain combines TRBV28 with TRBJ2-5; 11 nucleotides line up with TRBD1. V shed 5 bases, J shed 4 bases, and the junction held 6 bases outside the gene matches. The CDR3 consists of 15 residues. CDR1 MDHEN and CDR2 SYDVKM come from the germline V gene. CDR3 DNA sequence: TGTGCCAGCAGTACGGGACAGGGGGTGGGAGAGACCCAGTACTTC. Its protein product is CASSTGQGVGETQYF.

This clonotype was picked up many times. The chain carries TRBV15 and TRBJ2-3; D is undetermined. This CDR3 has 13 residues. Germline V lookup: CDR1 LNHNV, CDR2 YYDKDF (reference sequence). V lost 7 bases, J lost 7 bases, and 15 bases lay in between. CDR3 in amino acids: CATKLHSSHTQYF. The CDR3 region has the DNA TGTGCCACCAAACTGCACAGCAGTCATACGCAGTATTTT.

This clonotype was found a few times. The CDR3 spells CAISAIGAGNQPQHF. The CDR3 DNA reads TGTGCCATCAGTGCTATAGGGGCGGGCAATCAGCCCCAGCATTTT. V is TRBV10-3 and J is TRBJ1-5, with D maybe TRBD1 (5 bases). V was clipped by 4 bases and J by 2 bases, with 12 bases between them. This CDR3 contains 15 residues. Per germline, CDR1 ENHRY and CDR2 SYGVKD.

The table lists this clonotype with many counts. The V call is TRBV29-1, the J call TRBJ2-7; 11 bases match TRBD2. The CDR3 has 13 amino acids. Germline V gives CDR1 SQVTM, CDR2 ANQGSEA. Unmatched junction bases numbered 0, after V lost 3 bases and J lost 2 bases. The CDR3 loop is CSVDSGRAYEQYF. CDR3 coding DNA: TGCAGCGTTGATAGCGGGAGGGCCTACGAGCAGTACTTC.

V is TRBV28 and J is TRBJ1-1; D call uncertain. With 7 bases removed from V and 4 bases from J, the gap between germline ends came to 13 bases. The CDR3 contains 13 residues. Germline loops: CDR1 MDHEN, CDR2 SYDVKM. CDR3 DNA sequence: TGTGCCAGCACCTCAAATCTAGGCACTGAAGCTTTCTTT. Amino acids: CASTSNLGTEAFF.

This clonotype was found many times. V gene TRBV15 combines with J gene TRBJ1-5, with D hard to call. Germline V gene data show CDR1 as LNHNV and CDR2 as YYDKDF (reference sequence). V lost 0 bases and J lost 2, with 11 bases in between. This CDR3 has 16 residues. For the CDR3, the DNA is TGTGCCACCAGCAGAGAGAGGAGAAGGGGCAATCAGCCCCAGCATTTT. This gives the protein CATSRERRRGNQPQHF.

The V and J genes are TRBV27 and TRBJ2-3, with D possibly TRBD1 on 6 matching bases. Trimming pared 4 bases from V and 4 bases from J, leaving 18 bases between. The germline gives CDR1 MNHEY, CDR2 SMNVEV (reference sequence). The CDR3 consists of 16 residues. This chain's CDR3 is CASSSTGLSGADTQYF. CDR3 DNA sequence: TGTGCCAGCAGTTCTACCGGGCTATCAGGGGCAGATACGCAGTATTTT.

This rearrangement joins TRBV15 to TRBJ1-4, with no clear D. Germline loops: CDR1 LNHNV, CDR2 YYDKDF (reference sequence). CDR3 length: 15 residues. Trimming removed 0 bases at V and 4 bases at J, with 9 bases between. The CDR3 sequence: CATSRDLAINEKLFF. CDR3 DNA: TGTGCCACCAGCAGAGATCTTGCGATTAATGAAAAACTGTTTTTT.

This clonotype was counted between two and nine times. Its ends do not fully match the called genes, so a read error is possible. This chain uses TRBV20-1 with TRBJ1-4, with 7 bases matching TRBD1. The CDR3 totals 17 residues. Looked up from germline, CDR1 is DFQATT and CDR2 is SNEGSKA (reference sequence). CDR3 amino acids: CSARDLGTVGTNEELFF. The CDR3 DNA is TGCAGTGCTAGAGACCTAGGGACAGTTGGGACTAATGAAGAACTGTTTTTT.

This clonotype was found many times. The chain employs TRBV2 and TRBJ1-3, with D unresolved. Trimming removed 4 bases from V and 2 bases from J, with 12 bases in between. Germline V gives CDR1 SNHLY, CDR2 FYNNEI. This CDR3 has 15 amino acids. Here the CDR3 reads CASSVGKVPGNTIYF. The CDR3 DNA is TGTGCCAGCAGTGTGGGCAAGGTTCCTGGAAACACCATATATTTT. Complete variable domain (other parts from reference TRBV2 and TRBJ1-3): EPEVTQTPSHQVTQMGQEVILRCVPISNHLYFYWYRQILGQKVEFLVSFYNNEISEKSEIFDDQFSVERPDGSNFTLKIRSTKLEDSAMYFCASSVGKVPGNTIYFGEGSWLTVV.

This clonotype was counted at least ten times. The genes are TRBV6-1 and TRBJ1-1; a weak D match, TRBD1 (5 bases). CDR3 length equals 11 residues. Trimming pared 10 bases from V and 5 bases from J, leaving 11 bases between. Germline CDR1 MNHNS, CDR2 SASEGT. CDR3 sequence (DNA): TGTGCCACCACGGGGGGGACTGAAGCTTTCTTT. Protein: CATTGGTEAFF.

The rearrangement joins TRBV12-3 or TRBV12-4 to TRBJ2-4; D may be TRBD2 (5 bases). The CDR3 loop spans 12 amino acids. Trimming cost V 1 base and J 11 bases, with 9 bases left between them. The DNA for the CDR3 is TGTGCCAGCAGTTTAGGATCAGCGGTTCAGTACTTC. This translates into CASSLGSAVQYF.

This clonotype was seen a few times. The V call is TRBV20-1, the J call TRBJ1-5; D gene unclear. Trimming took off 2 bases at V and 3 bases at J, with 5 bases between the two ends. CDR1 is DFQATT and CDR2 is SNEGSKA in the germline V gene (reference sequence). The CDR3 covers 12 residues. CDR3 amino acids: CSARTPNQPQHF. The CDR3 nucleotides are TGCAGTGCTAGAACACCCAATCAGCCCCAGCATTTT.

The chain joins TRBV4-1 to TRBJ2-1; D gene unclear. Trimming stripped 3 bases from V and 4 bases from J, with 7 bases between. CDR1 is MGHRA, CDR2 YSYEKL, per germline. There are 13 residues in the CDR3. This chain's CDR3 is CASSQPGYNEQFF. For the CDR3, the DNA is TGCGCCAGCAGCCAGCCTGGGTACAATGAGCAGTTCTTC.

This clonotype was detected a few times. This rearrangement joins TRBV27 to TRBJ2-2, with 7 bases aligning to TRBD2. Germline V gene lookup returns CDR1 MNHEY and CDR2 SMNVEV (reference sequence). V lost 3 bases to trimming and J lost 5 bases; unmatched junction nucleotides: 3. The CDR3 runs to 14 residues. The CDR3 spells CASSLTAGTGELFF. The DNA for the CDR3 is TGTGCCAGCAGTTTGACAGCGGGAACCGGGGAGCTGTTTTTT.